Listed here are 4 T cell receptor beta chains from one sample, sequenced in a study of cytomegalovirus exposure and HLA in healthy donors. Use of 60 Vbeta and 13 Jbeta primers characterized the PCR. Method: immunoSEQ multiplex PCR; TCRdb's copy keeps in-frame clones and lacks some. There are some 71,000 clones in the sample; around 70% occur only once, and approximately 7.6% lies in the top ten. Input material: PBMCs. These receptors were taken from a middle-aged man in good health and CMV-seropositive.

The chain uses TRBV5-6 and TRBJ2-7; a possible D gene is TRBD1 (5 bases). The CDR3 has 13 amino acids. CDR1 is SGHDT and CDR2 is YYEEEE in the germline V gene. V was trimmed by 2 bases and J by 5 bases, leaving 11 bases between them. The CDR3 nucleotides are TGTGCCAGCAGCTTACTGATAGGGGACGAGCAGTACTTC. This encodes CASSLLIGDEQYF.

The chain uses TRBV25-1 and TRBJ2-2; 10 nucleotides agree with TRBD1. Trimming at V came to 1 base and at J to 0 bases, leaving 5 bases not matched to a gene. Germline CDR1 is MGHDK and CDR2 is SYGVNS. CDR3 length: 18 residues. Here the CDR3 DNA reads TGTGCCAGCAGTGAATCCCCCGGACAGGGGGCGAACACCGGGGAGCTGTTTTTT. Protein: CASSESPGQGANTGELFF.

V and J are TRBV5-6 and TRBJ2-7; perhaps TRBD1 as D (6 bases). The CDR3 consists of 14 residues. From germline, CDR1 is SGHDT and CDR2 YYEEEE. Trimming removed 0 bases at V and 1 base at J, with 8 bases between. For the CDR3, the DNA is TGTGCCAGCAGCTTGGGGGGGCAGTCCTACGAGCAGTACTTC. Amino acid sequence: CASSLGGQSYEQYF.

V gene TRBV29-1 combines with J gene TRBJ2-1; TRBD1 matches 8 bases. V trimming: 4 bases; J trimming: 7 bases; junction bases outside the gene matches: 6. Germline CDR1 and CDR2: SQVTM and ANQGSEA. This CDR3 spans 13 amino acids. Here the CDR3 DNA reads TGCAGCGTTGGACAGGGGTTAGGAAATGAGCAGTTCTTC. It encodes CSVGQGLGNEQFF.